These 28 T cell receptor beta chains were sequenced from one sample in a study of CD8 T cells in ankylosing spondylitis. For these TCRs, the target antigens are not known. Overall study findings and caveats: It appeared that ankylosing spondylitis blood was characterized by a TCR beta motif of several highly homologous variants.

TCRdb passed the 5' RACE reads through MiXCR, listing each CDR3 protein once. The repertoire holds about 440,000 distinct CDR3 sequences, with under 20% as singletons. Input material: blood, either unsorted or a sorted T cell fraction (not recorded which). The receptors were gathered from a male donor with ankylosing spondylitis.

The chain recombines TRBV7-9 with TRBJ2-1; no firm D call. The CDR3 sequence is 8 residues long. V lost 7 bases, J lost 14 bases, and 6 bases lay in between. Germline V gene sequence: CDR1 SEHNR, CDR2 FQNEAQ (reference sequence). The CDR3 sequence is CASTPEFF. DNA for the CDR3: TGTGCCAGCACCCCGGAGTTCTTC. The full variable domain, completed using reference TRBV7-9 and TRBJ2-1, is DTGVSQNPRHKITKRGQNVTFRCDPISEHNRLYWYRQTLGQGPEFLTYFQNEAQLEKSRLLSDRFSAERPKGSFSTLEIQRTEQGDSAMYLCASTPEFFGPGTRLTVL.

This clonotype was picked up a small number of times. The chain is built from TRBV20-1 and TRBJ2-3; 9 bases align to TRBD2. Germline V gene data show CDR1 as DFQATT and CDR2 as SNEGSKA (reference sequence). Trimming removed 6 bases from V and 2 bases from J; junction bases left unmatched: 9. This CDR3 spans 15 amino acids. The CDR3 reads CSANPVAGDTDTQYF. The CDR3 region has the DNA TGCAGTGCCAACCCGGTAGCGGGAGACACAGATACGCAGTATTTT.

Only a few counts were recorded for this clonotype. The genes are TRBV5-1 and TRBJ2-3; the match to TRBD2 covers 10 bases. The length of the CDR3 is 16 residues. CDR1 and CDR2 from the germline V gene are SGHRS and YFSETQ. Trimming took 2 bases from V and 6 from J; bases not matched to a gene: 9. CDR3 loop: CASSLGLADYRDTQYF. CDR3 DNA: TGCGCCAGCAGCTTAGGACTAGCGGACTATCGGGATACGCAGTATTTT.

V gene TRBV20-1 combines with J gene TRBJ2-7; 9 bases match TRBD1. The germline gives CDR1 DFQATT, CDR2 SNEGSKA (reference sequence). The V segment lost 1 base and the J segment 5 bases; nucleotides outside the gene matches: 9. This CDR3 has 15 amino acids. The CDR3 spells CSARGSGQGTHEQYF. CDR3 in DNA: TGCAGTGCTAGAGGGTCGGGACAGGGAACCCACGAGCAGTACTTC.

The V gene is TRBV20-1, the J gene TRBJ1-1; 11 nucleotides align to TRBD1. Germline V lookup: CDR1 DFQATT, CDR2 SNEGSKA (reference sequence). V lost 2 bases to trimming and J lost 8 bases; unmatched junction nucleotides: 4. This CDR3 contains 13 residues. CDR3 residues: CSARFRTGGEAFF. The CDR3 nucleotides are TGCAGTGCTAGATTTCGGACAGGGGGCGAAGCTTTCTTT.

The CDR3 spells CASSLGSGGFNEQYF. The CDR3 nucleotides are TGTGCCAGCAGCTTAGGATCGGGAGGCTTTAACGAGCAGTACTTC. The chain is built from TRBV7-2 and TRBJ2-7, with 7 bases identical to TRBD2. The CDR3 runs to 15 residues. Trimming at V came to 1 base and at J to 5 bases, leaving 8 bases not matched to a gene. Germline CDR1 and CDR2: SGHTA and FQGNSA.

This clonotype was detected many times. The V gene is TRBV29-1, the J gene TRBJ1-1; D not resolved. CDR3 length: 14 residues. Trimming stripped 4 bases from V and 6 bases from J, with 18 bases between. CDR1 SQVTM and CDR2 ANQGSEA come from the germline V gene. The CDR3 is CSVARIGVGSEAFF. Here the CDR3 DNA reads TGCAGCGTTGCTAGGATCGGCGTAGGGTCTGAAGCTTTCTTT.

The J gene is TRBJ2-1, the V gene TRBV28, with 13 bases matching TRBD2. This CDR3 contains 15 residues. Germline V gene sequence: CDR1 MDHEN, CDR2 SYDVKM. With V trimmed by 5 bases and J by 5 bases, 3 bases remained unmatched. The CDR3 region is CASSRGTSGDNEQFF. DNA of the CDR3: TGTGCCAGCAGTCGGGGGACTAGCGGGGACAATGAGCAGTTCTTC.

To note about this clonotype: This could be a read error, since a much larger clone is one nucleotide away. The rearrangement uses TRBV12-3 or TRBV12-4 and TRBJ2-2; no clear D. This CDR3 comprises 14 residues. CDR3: CASSLVQTTGQLFF. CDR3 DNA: TGTGCCAGCAGTTTGGTACAGACCACCGGGCAGCTGTTTTTT.

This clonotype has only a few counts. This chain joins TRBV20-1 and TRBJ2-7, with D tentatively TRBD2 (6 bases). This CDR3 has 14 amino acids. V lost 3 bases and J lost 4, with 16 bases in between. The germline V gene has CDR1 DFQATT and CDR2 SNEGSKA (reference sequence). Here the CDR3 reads CSARDLRGVYEQYF. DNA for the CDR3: TGCAGTGCTAGGGACCTACGCGGGGTGTACGAGCAGTACTTC.

CDR3 in amino acids: CASSRLAGGGNEQFF. The CDR3 DNA reads TGTGCCAGCAGCAGACTAGCGGGAGGAGGAAATGAGCAGTTCTTC. V is TRBV6-1 and J is TRBJ2-1; 13 positions match TRBD2. V trimming: 6 bases; J trimming: 7 bases; junction bases outside the gene matches: 6. Germline values: CDR1 MNHNS, CDR2 SASEGT. This CDR3 contains 15 residues.

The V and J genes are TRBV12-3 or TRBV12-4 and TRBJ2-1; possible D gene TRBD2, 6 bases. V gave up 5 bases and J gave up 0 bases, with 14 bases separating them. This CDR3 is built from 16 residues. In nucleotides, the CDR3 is TGTGCCAGCAGTCCTCTAGCGACGAGCTCCTACAATGAGCAGTTCTTC. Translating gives CASSPLATSSYNEQFF.

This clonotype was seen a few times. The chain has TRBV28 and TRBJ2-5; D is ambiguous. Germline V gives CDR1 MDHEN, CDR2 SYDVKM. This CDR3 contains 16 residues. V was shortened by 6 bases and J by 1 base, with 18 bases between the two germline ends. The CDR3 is CASSHLGAESQETQYF. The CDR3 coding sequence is TGTGCCAGCAGCCACCTTGGAGCAGAAAGCCAAGAGACCCAGTACTTC.

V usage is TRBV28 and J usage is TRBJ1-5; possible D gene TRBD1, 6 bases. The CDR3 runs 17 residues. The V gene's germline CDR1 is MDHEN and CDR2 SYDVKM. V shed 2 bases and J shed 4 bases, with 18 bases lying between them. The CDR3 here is CASSLGGAGVWNQPQHF. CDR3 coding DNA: TGTGCCAGCAGTTTAGGGGGGGCCGGGGTTTGGAATCAGCCCCAGCATTTT.

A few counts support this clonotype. The CDR3 sequence: CASIAAGNEDGYTF. The DNA for the CDR3 is TGTGCCAGCATTGCAGCAGGGAATGAGGACGGCTACACCTTC. The chain uses TRBV25-1 and TRBJ1-2; maybe TRBD1 (5 bases). The CDR3 totals 14 residues. Germline CDR1 MGHDK, CDR2 SYGVNS. Trimming took 7 bases from V and 8 from J, leaving 20 bases between them.

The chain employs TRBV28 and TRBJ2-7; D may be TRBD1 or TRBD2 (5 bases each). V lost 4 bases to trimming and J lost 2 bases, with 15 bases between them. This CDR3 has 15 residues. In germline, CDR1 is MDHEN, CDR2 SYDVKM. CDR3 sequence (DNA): TGTGCCAGCAGTTCGCCGGGGCAGCCCCCCTACGAGCAGTACTTC. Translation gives CASSSPGQPPYEQYF.

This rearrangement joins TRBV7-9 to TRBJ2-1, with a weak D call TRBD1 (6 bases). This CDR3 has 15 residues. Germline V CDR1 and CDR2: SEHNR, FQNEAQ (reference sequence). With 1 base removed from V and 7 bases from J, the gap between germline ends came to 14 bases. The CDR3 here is CASSLEGRGANEQFF. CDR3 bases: TGTGCCAGCAGCTTAGAGGGCAGGGGAGCTAATGAGCAGTTCTTC.

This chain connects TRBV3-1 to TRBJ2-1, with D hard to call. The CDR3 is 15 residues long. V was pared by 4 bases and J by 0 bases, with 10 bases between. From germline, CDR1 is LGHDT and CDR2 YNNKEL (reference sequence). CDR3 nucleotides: TGTGCCAGCAGCCCCATACCAAGCTCCTACAATGAGCAGTTCTTC. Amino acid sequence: CASSPIPSSYNEQFF.

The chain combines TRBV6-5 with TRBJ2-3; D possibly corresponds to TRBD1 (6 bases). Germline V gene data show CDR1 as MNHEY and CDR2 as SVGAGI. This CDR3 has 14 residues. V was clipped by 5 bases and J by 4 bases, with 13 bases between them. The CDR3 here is CASSLQGEADTQYF. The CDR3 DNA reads TGTGCCAGCAGTCTACAGGGTGAGGCAGATACGCAGTATTTT.

The DNA of the CDR3 is TGTGCCAGCAGCGGTGGGGAGGGATACGAGCAGTACTTC. This gives the protein CASSGGEGYEQYF. The chain joins TRBV9 to TRBJ2-7; 7 nucleotides match TRBD2. Per the germline V gene, CDR1 is SGDLS and CDR2 is YYNGEE. The CDR3 has 13 amino acids. Trimming removed 3 bases from V and 4 bases from J; junction bases left unmatched: 4.

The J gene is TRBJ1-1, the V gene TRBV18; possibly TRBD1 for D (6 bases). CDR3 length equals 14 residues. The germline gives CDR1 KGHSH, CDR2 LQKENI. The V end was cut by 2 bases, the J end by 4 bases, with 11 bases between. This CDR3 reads CASSPKGGGTEAFF. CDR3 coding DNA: TGTGCCAGCTCACCAAAGGGGGGTGGCACTGAAGCTTTCTTT.

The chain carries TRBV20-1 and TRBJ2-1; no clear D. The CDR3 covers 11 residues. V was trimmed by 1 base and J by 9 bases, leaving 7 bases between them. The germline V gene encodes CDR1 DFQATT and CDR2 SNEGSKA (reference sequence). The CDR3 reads CSARGVGEQFF. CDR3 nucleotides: TGCAGTGCTAGAGGAGTTGGTGAGCAGTTCTTC.

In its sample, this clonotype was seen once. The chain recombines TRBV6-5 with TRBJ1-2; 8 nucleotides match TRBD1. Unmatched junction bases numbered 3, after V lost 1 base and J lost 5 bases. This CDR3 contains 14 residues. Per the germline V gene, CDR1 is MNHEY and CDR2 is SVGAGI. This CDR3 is CASSYLDRGYGYTF. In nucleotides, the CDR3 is TGTGCCAGCAGTTACTTAGACAGGGGTTATGGCTACACCTTC.

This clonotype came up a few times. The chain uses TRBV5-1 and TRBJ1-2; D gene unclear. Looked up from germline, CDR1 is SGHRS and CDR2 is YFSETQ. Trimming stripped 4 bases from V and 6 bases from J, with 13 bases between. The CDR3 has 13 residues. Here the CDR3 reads CASSPAGADGYTF. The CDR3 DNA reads TGCGCCAGCAGCCCCGCGGGAGCGGATGGCTACACCTTC.

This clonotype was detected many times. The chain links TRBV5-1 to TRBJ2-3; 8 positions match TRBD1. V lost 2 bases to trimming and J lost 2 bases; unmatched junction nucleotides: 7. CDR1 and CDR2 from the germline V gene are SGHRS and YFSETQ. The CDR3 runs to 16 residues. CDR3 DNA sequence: TGCGCCAGCAGCTTCGGGGACAGGCCTCCCACAGATACGCAGTATTTT. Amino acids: CASSFGDRPPTDTQYF.

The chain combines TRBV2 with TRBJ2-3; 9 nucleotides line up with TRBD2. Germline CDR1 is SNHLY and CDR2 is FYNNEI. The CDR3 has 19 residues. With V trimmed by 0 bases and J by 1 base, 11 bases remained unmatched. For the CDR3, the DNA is TGTGCCAGCAGTGAAGCGCCCAGCGGGGGGATCATCGGCACAGATACGCAGTATTTT. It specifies CASSEAPSGGIIGTDTQYF.

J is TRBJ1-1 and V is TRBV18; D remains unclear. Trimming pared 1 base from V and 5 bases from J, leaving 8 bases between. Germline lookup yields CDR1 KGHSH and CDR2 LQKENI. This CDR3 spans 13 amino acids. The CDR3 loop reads CASSPRSETEAFF. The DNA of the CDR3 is TGTGCCAGCTCACCACGGTCAGAAACTGAAGCTTTCTTT.

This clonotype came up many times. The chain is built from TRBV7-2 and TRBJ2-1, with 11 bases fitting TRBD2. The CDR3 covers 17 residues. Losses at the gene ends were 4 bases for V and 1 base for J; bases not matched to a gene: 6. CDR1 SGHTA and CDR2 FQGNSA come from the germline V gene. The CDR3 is CASSSGTSGKSYNEQFF. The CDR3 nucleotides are TGTGCCAGCAGCTCCGGGACTAGCGGAAAGTCCTACAATGAGCAGTTCTTC.